These 3 T cell receptor beta chains were sequenced from one sample in a study of Ad26.COV2.S vaccination and SARS-CoV-2 variants. Sequenced by immunoSEQ multiplex PCR; TCRdb stores in-frame clones only, minus some. The sample lists over 400,000 clones, roughly 90% occurring once. Described treatment: 19 received Ad26.COV2.S at low or high dose, single or two shots; about 5 received placebo; per-sample allocation not given. Specimens were obtained on day 63 following the first vaccine or placebo injection. The starting material was peripheral blood, obtained in a trial of Ad26.COV2.S vaccine versus placebo. Receptors were obtained from a person aged 18-60 years who received the Ad26.COV2.S COVID-19 vaccine or a placebo.

CDR3 in amino acids: CASSFGAADYGYTF. In DNA, the CDR3 is TGTGCCAGCAGTTTCGGGGCGGCAGACTATGGCTACACCTTC. This chain links TRBV6-5 with TRBJ1-2, with D maybe TRBD1 (5 bases). Germline CDR1 is MNHEY and CDR2 is SVGAGI. The V end lost 4 bases, the J end lost 3 bases, and 12 bases lay between the germline ends. CDR3 length: 14 amino acids.

The chain uses TRBV20-1 and TRBJ2-7; 9 bases fit TRBD1. Germline-derived CDR1 and CDR2 are DFQATT and SNEGSKA (reference sequence). This CDR3 comprises 13 residues. Trimming at V came to 3 bases and at J to 6 bases, leaving 6 bases not matched to a gene. CDR3 amino acids: CSASPGQGPEQYF. The DNA for the CDR3 is TGCAGTGCTAGTCCGGGACAGGGTCCCGAGCAGTACTTC.

A few counts support this clone. The chain is built from TRBV7-9 and TRBJ2-7, with D perhaps matching TRBD2 (5 bases). Germline V gene sequence: CDR1 SEHNR, CDR2 FQNEAQ (reference sequence). Trimming cost V 3 bases and J 3 bases, with 15 bases left between them. This CDR3 region has 15 residues. This chain's CDR3 is CASSLPRVGIYEQYF. The CDR3 coding sequence is TGTGCCAGCAGCTTGCCGAGGGTAGGCATCTACGAGCAGTACTTC.